The 5 T cell receptor beta chains in this list originate from one sample, sequenced in a study of shared clonotypes between healthy human individuals. Some clones are missing from TCRdb's copy, which holds only in-frame ones; the method was immunoSEQ multiplex PCR. Among hundreds of thousands of clones, under 80% were seen once, and the ten largest hold more than 1.5%. The sample consisted of memory CD4+ T cells sorted from blood. Sample subset: CD45RA-negative fraction. The source of these receptors is a woman in her 30s in good health.

V and J are TRBV5-4 and TRBJ2-5; D gene ambiguous. V was shortened by 0 bases and J by 5 bases, with 14 bases between the two germline ends. Germline CDR1 reads SGHNT; CDR2 reads YYREEE (reference sequence). The CDR3 sequence is 15 residues long. CDR3 DNA: TGTGCCAGCAGCTTGGCCTCCGGGCCAGCGGAGACCCAGTACTTC. Its translation: CASSLASGPAETQYF.

This clone showed up just a few times. The rearrangement joins TRBV29-1 to TRBJ1-1; D is perhaps TRBD1 (6 bases). The CDR3 extends over 14 amino acids. CDR1 and CDR2 from the germline V gene are SQVTM and ANQGSEA. V lost 7 bases and J lost 0, with 15 bases in between. CDR3 sequence reads: CSATQGTMNTEAFF. The CDR3 DNA follows: TGCAGCGCGACACAGGGTACAATGAACACTGAAGCTTTCTTT.

The J gene is TRBJ2-5, the V gene TRBV9, with 7 nucleotides matching TRBD2. The J call may be mistaken, given a closer DNA end match to TRBJ2-7. CDR1 is SGDLS and CDR2 is YYNGEE in the germline V gene. CDR3 length: 15 amino acids. CDR3 region: CASSVAAGVEYEQYF. The CDR3 DNA sequence: TGTGCCAGCAGCGTAGCGGCGGGAGTAGAGTACGAGCAGTACTTC.

CDR3 residues: CAWTYHDGTGENNGYTF. The CDR3 region has the DNA TGTGCCTGGACCTACCACGACGGGACAGGGGAAAATAATGGCTACACCTTC. The rearrangement links TRBV30 to TRBJ1-2, with 10 bases identical to TRBD1. Looked up from germline, CDR1 is GTSNPN and CDR2 is SVGIG (reference sequence). The CDR3 extends over 17 amino acids. The junction had 17 bases not matched to a gene; V was cut back by 4 bases and J by 6 bases.

The CDR3 nucleotides read TGCGCCAGCAGCTTGGGGACTGAGGGGCTGAATAAGTACTTC. This sequence encodes CASSLGTEGLNKYF. This chain links TRBV5-1 with TRBJ2-7; TRBD1 or TRBD2 may be the D gene (5 bases each). V gave up 0 bases and J gave up 11 bases, with 18 bases separating them. CDR1 and CDR2 from the germline V gene are SGHRS and YFSETQ. CDR3 length: 14 amino acids.